This TCR beta chain appears in the sequencing data of a study of blood T cell repertoires in COVID-19 (dated by TCRdb to 2020 to 2021). For context, the study as a whole: Collaborator samples came from the United States, Italy and Spain and covered acute and convalescent phases of COVID-19. The prospective study material was composed of cDNA or gDNA derived from T cells, B-cell-depleted T cells, or PBMCs. Deeply sampled blood TCRbeta repertoires from subjects exposed to, actively infected with, or recovered from COVID-19 were included in the dataset. The repertoires were made available in a free public database intended to serve as a resource for research on the immune response to SARS-CoV-2. Samples came from the ongoing ImmuneRACE study (first 160 participants) plus 1,254 subjects from 6 global collaborators. The sample metadata nearly always contained a de-identified subject ID, COVID-19 status, age in years and sex. HLA class I and class II types, where available, came from metadata supplied by the sample provider rather than from assay-based typing. Overall results and qualifications from the work: The amount of clinical and demographic metadata varied by source and participant and was provided uncurated.

Based on the germline V gene, the CDR1 and CDR2 sequences are KGHDR and SFDVKD. The germline ends are 14 bases apart after V is trimmed by 4 bases and J by 4 bases. From the cysteine up to the phenylalanine, the CDR3 has a length of 15 residues. Solely the CDR3 DNA is kept, with 45 bases framed from the first base. TCRbeta CDR3 regions were amplified from genomic DNA using the immunoSEQ Assay, a bias-controlled multiplex PCR. The original pipeline was this. The number of nucleated cells in each sample was estimated by amplification of reference gene primers within the assay. To quantify the absolute abundance of each unique TCRbeta CDR3 rearrangement, sequence reads were collapsed and filtered. For each sample, productive Simpson clonality was calculated as the square root of Simpson's diversity index over productive rearrangements. Entries here come from immuneACCESS through TCRdb and include only in-frame sequences with V and J called. Some clones fail to appear in such tables; in the studies checked, an unresolved V gene covers under half of the shortfall, and the cause of the remainder is unknown. V and J calls and clone size are copied from that table; D and trimming were computed from the DNA. The sample has under 250,000 clones on record, roughly 80% of them singletons. The ten largest clones take up approximately 5% of the sample.

At one collaborating source in Seattle, patients were enrolled during active infection and were followed longitudinally through the course of disease. Whole blood was collected in K2EDTA tubes by collaborating institutions according to the institutions' own protocols. Collaborator samples were shipped for TCRbeta analysis as frozen whole blood, isolated PBMCs, or DNA extracted from either sample type. Note on this clone: Its specific antigen is unknown. No much larger clone is present one base from it, and per-base qualities are unavailable.

The TCR sequence derives from a woman between 65 and 79 years old with COVID-19, enrolled during active disease. Specimen: peripheral blood. The chain is made from TRBV24-1 and TRBJ2-3; no D gene can be assigned with confidence. The sequenced DNA: TGTGCCACCAGTGAGTCCGGTTGGTTGGCAGATACGCAGTATTTT. This translates into CATSESGWLADTQYF.